This TCR beta chain was observed in a study of blood T cell repertoires in COVID-19. Overall study: In each case, the material was cDNA or gDNA derived from T cells, B-cell-depleted T cells, or PBMCs.

The method was immunoSEQ multiplex PCR; TCRdb's version includes in-frame clones alone and lacks a portion of them. The sample records about 60,000 clones, just over 85% being singletons. V dropped 11 bases and J dropped 0 bases, with 11 bases sitting between them. Per germline, CDR1 SEHNR and CDR2 FQNEAQ (reference sequence). The CDR3 has 12 amino acids. Sequencing used peripheral blood. The chain uses TRBV7-9 and TRBJ2-7; D is unresolved. The receptor's source is a man in his sixties with acute or convalescent COVID-19. The CDR3 sequence is CAELRRSYEQYF. CDR3 sequence (DNA): TGTGCCGAATTGAGGCGCTCCTACGAGCAGTACTTC.